Below, one TCR beta chain is given with its context. The record originates from a study of control samples from healthy donors and cancer patients. Data came from immunoSEQ multiplex PCR; TCRdb stores just in-frame clones and leaves some out. The profile shows about 76,000 clones, roughly 90% of them singletons. Germline V CDR1 and CDR2: WNHNN, SYGVQD (reference sequence). This CDR3 contains 12 residues. V dropped 3 bases and J dropped 5 bases, with 7 bases sitting between them. Sequencing input: PBMCs. V and J are TRBV10-1 and TRBJ2-5; perhaps TRBD2 as D (5 bases). This receptor was taken from a woman aged 50 to 60 with colorectal cancer. In DNA, the CDR3 is TGCGCCAGCAGTGACGGGAAGGAGACCCAGTACTTC. Encoded protein: CASSDGKETQYF.